Included here is one T cell receptor (beta chain) sequence, with context. Antigen specificity is unknown. This specimen belongs to a study of CD8+ T cells in alopecia areata. General study points: Sequencing of scalp tissue also captures the resident alphabeta T cells of normal skin.

This CDR3 is built from 14 residues. Germline V gene lookup returns CDR1 SGHVS and CDR2 FNYEAQ. V dropped 5 bases and J dropped 4 bases, with 12 bases sitting between them. PBMCs provided sorted CD4+ and CD8+ T cells. It was cDNA, reverse transcribed from extracted RNA, that served as the sequencing template. Libraries were prepared by immunoSEQ multiplex PCR; TCRdb keeps only in-frame clonotypes and omits some of them. There are approximately 150,000 clones in the sample; about 60% occur only once, and under 5.5% lies in the top ten. The chain has TRBV7-6 and TRBJ2-1; the D call may be TRBD1 or TRBD2 (5 bases each). Source material: CD4+ T cells sorted from blood. This TCR was recovered from a human donor in good health. CDR3 DNA sequence: TGTGCCAGCAGCCCCGGGGACCCGTACAATGAGCAGTTCTTC. Translating it yields CASSPGDPYNEQFF.